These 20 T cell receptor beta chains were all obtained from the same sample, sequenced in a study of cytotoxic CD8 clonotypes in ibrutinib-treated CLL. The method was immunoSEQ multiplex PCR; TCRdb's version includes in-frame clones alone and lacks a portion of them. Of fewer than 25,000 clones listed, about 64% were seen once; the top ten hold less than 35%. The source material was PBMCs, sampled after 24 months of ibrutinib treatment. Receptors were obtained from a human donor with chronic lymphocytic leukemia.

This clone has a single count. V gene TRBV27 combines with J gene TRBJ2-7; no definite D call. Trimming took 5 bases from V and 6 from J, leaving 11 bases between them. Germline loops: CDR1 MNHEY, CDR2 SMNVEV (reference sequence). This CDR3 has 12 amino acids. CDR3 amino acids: CASSTHRFEQYF. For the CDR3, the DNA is TGTGCCAGCAGTACACACAGATTCGAGCAGTACTTC.

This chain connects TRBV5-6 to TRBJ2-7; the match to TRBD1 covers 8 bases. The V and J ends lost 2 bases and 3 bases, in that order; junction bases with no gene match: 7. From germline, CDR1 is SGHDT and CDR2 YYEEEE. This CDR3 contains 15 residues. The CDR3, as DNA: TGTGCCAGCAGCTTCGGTCAGGGGGCCGGCTACGAGCAGTACTTC. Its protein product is CASSFGQGAGYEQYF. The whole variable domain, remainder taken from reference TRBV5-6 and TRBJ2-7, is DAGVTQSPTHLIKTRGQQVTLRCSPKSGHDTVSWYQQALGQGPQFIFQYYEEEERQRGNFPDRFSGHQFPNYSSELNVNALLLGDSALYLCASSFGQGAGYEQYFGPGTRLTVT.

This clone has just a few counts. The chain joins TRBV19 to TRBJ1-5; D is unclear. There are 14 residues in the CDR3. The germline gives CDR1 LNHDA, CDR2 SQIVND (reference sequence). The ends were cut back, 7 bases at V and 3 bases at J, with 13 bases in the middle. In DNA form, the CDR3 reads TGTGCCAGTAATGGAGAGGTTGACAATCAGCCCCAGCATTTT. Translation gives CASNGEVDNQPQHF.

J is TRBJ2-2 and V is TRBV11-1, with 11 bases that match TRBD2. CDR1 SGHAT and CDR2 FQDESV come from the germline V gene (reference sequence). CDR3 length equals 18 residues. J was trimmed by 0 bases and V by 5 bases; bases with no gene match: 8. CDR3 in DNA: TGTGCCAGCAGCGGGCTAGCGGGGGGTAGATCGAACACCGGGGAGCTGTTTTTT. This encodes CASSGLAGGRSNTGELFF.

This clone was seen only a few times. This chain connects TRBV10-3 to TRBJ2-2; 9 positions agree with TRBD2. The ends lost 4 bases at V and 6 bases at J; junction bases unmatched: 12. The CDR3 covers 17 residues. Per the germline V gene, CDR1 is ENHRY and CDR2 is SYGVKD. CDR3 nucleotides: TGTGCCATCAGTGTGGGGCTAGCGGGGAGGTCGTCCGGGGAGCTGTTTTTT. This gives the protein CAISVGLAGRSSGELFF.

The CDR3 is CASRTAPADEQFF. The CDR3 bases are TGTGCCAGCAGAACCGCCCCAGCCGATGAGCAGTTCTTC. The chain uses TRBV2 and TRBJ2-1; D is unresolved. The length of the CDR3 is 13 residues. V gave up 6 bases and J gave up 8 bases, with 14 bases separating them. Germline CDR1 SNHLY, CDR2 FYNNEI.

The CDR3 coding sequence is TGTGCCAGCAGCCGACTAGCGGGGATGGAGGGGGAGCTGTTTTTT. This gives the protein CASSRLAGMEGELFF. This chain links TRBV5-6 with TRBJ2-2; the match to TRBD2 covers 11 bases. This CDR3 has 15 amino acids. The germline V gene has CDR1 SGHDT and CDR2 YYEEEE. V was clipped by 4 bases and J by 8 bases; unmatched bases: 7.

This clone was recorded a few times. The DNA for the CDR3 is TGCGCCAGCAGCTGGGACAGGACGAACACCGGGGAGCTGTTTTTT. Amino acids: CASSWDRTNTGELFF. This chain connects TRBV4-1 to TRBJ2-2; the match to TRBD1 covers 8 bases. The CDR3 spans 15 residues. V lost 5 bases and J lost 0; bases outside the gene matches: 2. Germline CDR1 MGHRA, CDR2 YSYEKL.

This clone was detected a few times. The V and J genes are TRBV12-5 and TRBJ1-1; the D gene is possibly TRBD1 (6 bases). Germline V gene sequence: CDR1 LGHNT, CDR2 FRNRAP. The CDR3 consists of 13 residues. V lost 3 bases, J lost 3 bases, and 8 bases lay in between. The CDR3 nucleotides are TGTGCTAGTGGTTTAGGGGGGGACACTGAAGCTTTCTTT. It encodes CASGLGGDTEAFF.

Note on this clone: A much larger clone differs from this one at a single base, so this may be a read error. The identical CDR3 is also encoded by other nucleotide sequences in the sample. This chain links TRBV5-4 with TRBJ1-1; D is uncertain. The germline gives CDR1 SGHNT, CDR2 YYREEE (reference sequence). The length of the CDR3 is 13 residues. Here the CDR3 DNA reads TGTGCCAGCAGCTTGGGGGAAAGCGCTGAAGCCTTCTTT. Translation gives CASSLGESAEAFF.

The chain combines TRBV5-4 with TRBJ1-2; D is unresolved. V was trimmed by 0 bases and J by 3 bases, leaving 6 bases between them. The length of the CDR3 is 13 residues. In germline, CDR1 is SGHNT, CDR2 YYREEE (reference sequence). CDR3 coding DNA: TGTGCCAGCAGCTTGGTTGGGGACTATGGCTACACCTTC. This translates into CASSLVGDYGYTF.

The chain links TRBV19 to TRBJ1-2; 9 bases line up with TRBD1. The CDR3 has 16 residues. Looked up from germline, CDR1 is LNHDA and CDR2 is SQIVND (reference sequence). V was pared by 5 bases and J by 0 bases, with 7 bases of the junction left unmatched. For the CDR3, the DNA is TGTGCCAGTAGTGCGGGACAGGGCTCAGCTAACTATGGCTACACCTTC. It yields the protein CASSAGQGSANYGYTF. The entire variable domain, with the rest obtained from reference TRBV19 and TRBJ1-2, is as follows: DGGITQSPKYLFRKEGQNVTLSCEQNLNHDAMYWYRQDPGQGLRLIYYSQIVNDFQKGDIAEGYSVSREKKESFPLTVTSAQKNPTAFYLCASSAGQGSANYGYTFGSGTRLTVV.

CDR3 sequence reads: CASSFRLAGSETQYF. For the CDR3, the DNA is TGCGCCAGCAGCTTCAGACTAGCGGGGAGTGAGACCCAGTACTTC. The rearrangement links TRBV4-1 to TRBJ2-5, with 11 bases that match TRBD2. Trimming removed 5 bases from V and 5 bases from J; junction bases left unmatched: 7. CDR1 and CDR2 from the germline V gene are MGHRA and YSYEKL. The CDR3 length is 15 residues.

The CDR3 sequence: CASRPQGRESSYEQYF. In DNA, the CDR3 is TGTGCCAGTAGACCACAGGGCCGGGAGAGCTCCTACGAGCAGTACTTC. V and J are TRBV19 and TRBJ2-7; D might be TRBD1 or TRBD2, each matching 6 bases. Germline V gene data show CDR1 as LNHDA and CDR2 as SQIVND (reference sequence). This CDR3 is 16 amino acids long. Trimming took 6 bases from V and 0 from J, leaving 18 bases between them.

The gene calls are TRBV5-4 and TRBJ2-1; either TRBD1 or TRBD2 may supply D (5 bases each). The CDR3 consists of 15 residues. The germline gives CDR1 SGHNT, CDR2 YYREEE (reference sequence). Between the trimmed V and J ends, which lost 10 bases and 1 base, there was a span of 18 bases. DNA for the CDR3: TGTGCCGGAAGTGGGGCGAGGGGTTCCTACAATGAGCAGTTCTTC. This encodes CAGSGARGSYNEQFF.

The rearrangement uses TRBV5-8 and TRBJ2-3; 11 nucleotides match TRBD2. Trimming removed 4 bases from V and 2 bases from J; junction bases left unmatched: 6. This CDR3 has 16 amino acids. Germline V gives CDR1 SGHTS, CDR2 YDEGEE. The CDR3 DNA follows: TGTGCCAGCAGCCCGTGGACTAGCGGGCTCACAGATACGCAGTATTTT. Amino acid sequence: CASSPWTSGLTDTQYF. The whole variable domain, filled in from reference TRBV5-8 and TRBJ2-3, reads EAGVTQSPTHLIKTRGQQATLRCSPISGHTSVYWYQQALGLGLQFLLWYDEGEERNRGNFPPRFSGRQFPNYSSELNVNALELEDSALYLCASSPWTSGLTDTQYFGPGTRLTVL.

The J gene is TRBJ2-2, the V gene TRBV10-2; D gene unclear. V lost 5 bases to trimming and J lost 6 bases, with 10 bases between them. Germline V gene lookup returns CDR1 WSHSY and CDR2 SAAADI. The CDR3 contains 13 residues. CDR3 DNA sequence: TGCGCCAGCAGTCCTACTGAGGCCGGGGAGCTGTTTTTT. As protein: CASSPTEAGELFF.

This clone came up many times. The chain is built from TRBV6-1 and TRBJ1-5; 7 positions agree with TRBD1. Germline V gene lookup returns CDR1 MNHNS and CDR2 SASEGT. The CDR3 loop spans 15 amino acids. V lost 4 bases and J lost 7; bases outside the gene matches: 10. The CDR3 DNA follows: TGTGCCAGCAGTGGTCTGACAGGGCGGGAGCAGCCCCAGCATTTT. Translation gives CASSGLTGREQPQHF.

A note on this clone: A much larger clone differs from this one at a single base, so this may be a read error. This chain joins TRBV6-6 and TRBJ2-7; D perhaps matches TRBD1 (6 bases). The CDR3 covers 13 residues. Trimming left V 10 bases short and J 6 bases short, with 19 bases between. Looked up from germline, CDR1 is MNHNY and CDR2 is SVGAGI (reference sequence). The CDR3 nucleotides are TGTGCCACGACATTACAGGGAATTAGCGAGCAGTACTTC. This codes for CATTLQGISEQYF.

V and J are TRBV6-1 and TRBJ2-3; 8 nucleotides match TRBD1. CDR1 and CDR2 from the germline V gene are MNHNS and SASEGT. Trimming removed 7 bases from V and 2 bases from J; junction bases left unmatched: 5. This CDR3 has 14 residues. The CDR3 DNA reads TGTGCCAGCAAGGGACAGGTTAACACAGATACGCAGTATTTT. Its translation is CASKGQVNTDTQYF.